Sequencing of this T cell receptor beta chain was carried out in a study of T-cell reconstitution after alpha-beta-depleted transplantation in children (dated by TCRdb to the mid-2010s). Background on the whole study: The study quantitatively tracked T-cell immune reconstitution after TCRalphabeta/CD19-depleted allogeneic hematopoietic cell transplantation in children using TCR repertoire profiling.

A remark on this clonotype: Its antigen specificity is not known. Base qualities are missing; no much larger clone stands one base away.

Libraries were built with PCR. The instrument given in TCRdb is Illumina HiSeq 2500. To normalize quantification of the TCRbeta repertoire, the TCR libraries were built with molecular barcoding that relied on unique molecular identifiers. The raw public data were reprocessed by TCRdb itself: fastp quality trimming at Q25, MiXCR clonotype calling, in-frame beta chains only. Each CDR3 protein appears once, grouped with its most common genes and DNA. The sample profile shows about 640,000 distinct CDR3 sequences; 16% of them were found once. The ten largest clones take up 1.1% of the sample. Sequenced material: PBMCs from the stem cell graft donor, taken from the stem cell graft. This receptor was taken from a human donor who donated a stem cell graft to a child with acute myeloid leukemia.

The CDR3 has the sequence CASSLSSGGGRQSETQYF. The bases read TGTGCCAGCAGCTTATCTAGCGGGGGGGGCAGACAATCGGAGACCCAGTACTTC. This receptor chain uses TRBV7-8 and TRBJ2-5; TRBD2 aligns with 12 central bases. The CDR3 measures 18 amino acids from cysteine to phenylalanine. Of the read, only the CDR3 DNA is kept; its 54 bases are in frame from base 1. V is cut back by 2 bases and J by 5 bases, with 12 bases in the junction unmatched. CDR1 and CDR2, looked up from the germline V gene, are SGHVS and FQNEAQ.